The present TCR beta chain was sequenced within a study of blood T cell repertoires in COVID-19. Study-wide context: The samples span acute and convalescent COVID-19 from the United States, Italy and Spain. The cDNA or gDNA used as material had been derived from T cells, B-cell-depleted T cells, or PBMCs.

Only in-frame clones appear in the TCRdb table, and some are missing; sequencing was by immunoSEQ multiplex PCR. The table shows about 170,000 clones, with almost 85% occurring only once. This clone was observed a handful of times. Specimen: peripheral blood. This sequence originates from a woman older than 75 with acute or convalescent COVID-19.

The CDR3, as DNA: TGTGCCAGCAGTGAGGGGACAGGTTATAATTCACCCCTCCACTTT. As protein: CASSEGTGYNSPLHF. V usage is TRBV6-1 and J usage is TRBJ1-6; TRBD1 matches 8 bases. CDR1 is MNHNS, CDR2 SASEGT, per germline. The CDR3 contains 15 residues. V shed 3 bases, J shed 4 bases, and the junction held 2 bases outside the gene matches.